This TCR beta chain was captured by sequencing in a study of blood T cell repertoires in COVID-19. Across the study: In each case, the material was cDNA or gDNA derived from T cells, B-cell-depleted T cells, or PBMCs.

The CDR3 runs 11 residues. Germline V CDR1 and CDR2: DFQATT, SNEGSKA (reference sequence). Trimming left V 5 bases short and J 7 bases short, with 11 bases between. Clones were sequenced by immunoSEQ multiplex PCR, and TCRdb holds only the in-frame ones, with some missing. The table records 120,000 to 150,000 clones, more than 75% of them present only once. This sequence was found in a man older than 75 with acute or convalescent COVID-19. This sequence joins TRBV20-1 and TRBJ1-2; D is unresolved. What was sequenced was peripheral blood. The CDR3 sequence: CSAGESSGYTF. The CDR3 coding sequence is TGCAGTGCTGGTGAATCTTCTGGCTACACCTTC.